Shown below are 9 T cell receptor beta chains from a single sample sequenced in a study of blood T cell repertoires in COVID-19. Clones were sequenced by immunoSEQ multiplex PCR, and TCRdb holds only the in-frame ones, with some missing. The sample lists under 80,000 clones, 80% seen once, with 10% to 15% in the top ten. Sequencing was performed on peripheral blood. The receptors originated from a human donor in a cohort sampled during active COVID-19.

The rearrangement joins TRBV6-2 or TRBV6-3 to TRBJ2-6, with D hard to call. Looked up from germline, CDR1 is MNHEY and CDR2 is SVGEGT. V was pared by 2 bases and J by 1 base, with 6 bases between. The CDR3 is 15 residues long. The DNA for the CDR3 is TGTGCCAGCAGTTACCCCGGGTCTGGGGCCAACGTCCTGACTTTC. Translated, it gives CASSYPGSGANVLTF.

The chain uses TRBV11-2 and TRBJ1-4; no clear D gene. The CDR3 runs to 12 residues. Germline lookup yields CDR1 SGHAT and CDR2 FQNNGV. The V gene lost 5 bases and the J gene lost 10 bases, with 11 bases spanning the gap. The CDR3 loop is CASSPGKSKLFF. The CDR3 bases are TGTGCCAGCAGCCCCGGGAAATCAAAACTGTTTTTT.

CDR3 bases: TGTGCCAGCAAGCGGGAGGGTTTAAATGAGCAGTTCTTC. Its translation is CASKREGLNEQFF. The chain joins TRBV2 to TRBJ2-1, with TRBD2 identical over 10 bases. This CDR3 is 13 amino acids long. Losses at the gene ends were 7 bases for V and 7 bases for J; bases not matched to a gene: 4. CDR1 and CDR2 (germline): SNHLY, FYNNEI. Full variable domain (remainder filled in from reference TRBV2 and TRBJ2-1): EPEVTQTPSHQVTQMGQEVILRCVPISNHLYFYWYRQILGQKVEFLVSFYNNEISEKSEIFDDQFSVERPDGSNFTLKIRSTKLEDSAMYFCASKREGLNEQFFGPGTRLTVL.

The chain employs TRBV29-1 and TRBJ2-1; 10 bases are a match to TRBD2. The junction had 22 bases not matched to a gene; V was cut back by 7 bases and J by 4 bases. CDR3 length: 19 residues. The V gene's germline CDR1 is SQVTM and CDR2 ANQGSEA. Here the CDR3 reads CSAALSPLAGVGGYNEQFF. DNA of the CDR3: TGCAGCGCCGCACTTTCACCTCTAGCGGGAGTGGGGGGATACAATGAGCAGTTCTTC.

This sequence joins TRBV7-3 and TRBJ2-3; 9 positions agree with TRBD2. Germline values: CDR1 SGHTA, CDR2 FQGTGA. The ends lost 5 bases at V and 7 bases at J; junction bases unmatched: 13. The CDR3 is 16 amino acids. The CDR3 bases are TGTGCCAGCAGCCCACAGGGACTAGCCCTTGTAAATACGCAGTATTTT. Encoded protein: CASSPQGLALVNTQYF. Filled out from reference TRBV7-3 and TRBJ2-3, the complete variable domain reads GAGVSQTPSNKVTEKGKYVELRCDPISGHTALYWYRQSLGQGPEFLIYFQGTGAADDSGLPNDRFFAVRPEGSVSTLKIQRTERGDSAVYLCASSPQGLALVNTQYFGPGTRLTVL.

This clone was counted ten times or more. The genes are TRBV7-8 and TRBJ2-7; D may be TRBD1 (8 bases). This CDR3 spans 14 amino acids. Trimming cost V 3 bases and J 5 bases, with 14 bases left between them. CDR1 is SGHVS, CDR2 FQNEAQ, per germline. CDR3 sequence (DNA): TGTGCCAGCAGCTTCCGGACAGGGAGGGACGAGCAGTACTTC. This codes for CASSFRTGRDEQYF.

The V gene is TRBV2, the J gene TRBJ1-3; TRBD1 matches 8 bases. The CDR3 runs to 15 residues. V shed 6 bases, J shed 2 bases, and the junction held 6 bases outside the gene matches. Looked up from germline, CDR1 is SNHLY and CDR2 is FYNNEI. The CDR3 DNA reads TGTGCCAGCAGGAGTCAGGGGGCGGCTGGAAACACCATATATTTT. Its translation: CASRSQGAAGNTIYF.

The chain carries TRBV11-2 and TRBJ1-6; D gene ambiguous. The germline V and J ends were trimmed by 5 bases and 10 bases, with 18 bases remaining between them. The germline V gene has CDR1 SGHAT and CDR2 FQNNGV. The CDR3 runs to 15 residues. This CDR3 reads CASSLREGSQSPLHF. CDR3 nucleotides: TGTGCCAGCAGCCTTCGTGAGGGCTCCCAATCACCCCTCCACTTT. Drawing the rest from reference TRBV11-2 and TRBJ1-6, the complete variable domain is EAGVAQSPRYKIIEKRQSVAFWCNPISGHATLYWYQQILGQGPKLLIQFQNNGVVDDSQLPKDRFSAERLKGVDSTLKIQPAKLEDSAVYLCASSLREGSQSPLHFGNGTRLTVT.

This chain uses TRBV9 with TRBJ2-5; 11 nucleotides agree with TRBD2. V was pared by 4 bases and J by 4 bases, with 6 bases of the junction left unmatched. The CDR3 is 15 amino acids. From germline, CDR1 is SGDLS and CDR2 YYNGEE. The CDR3 protein is CASSFSGRAIETQYF. The DNA of the CDR3 is TGTGCCAGCAGCTTTAGCGGGAGGGCCATAGAGACCCAGTACTTC.